This T cell receptor beta chain was identified during a study of shared T cell receptors in the human thymus. Assay: immunoSEQ multiplex PCR; the TCRdb copy retains only in-frame clones and omits some. The repertoire holds 500,000 to 850,000 clones, with over 75% as singletons. CDR1 MNHEY and CDR2 SMNVEV come from the germline V gene (reference sequence). This CDR3 is built from 19 residues. J lost 0 bases, V lost 2 bases, and 13 bases had no gene match. These data also formed part of another study, on human thymus T cells. That source adds: Thymic samples were excised during corrective heart operations. As related research reported, thymic repertoires overlapped highly among unrelated individuals.

Sequenced input: thymocytes. The genes are TRBV27 and TRBJ2-1, with 7 bases lining up with TRBD1. The TCR was taken from a boy less than two years old with a congenital heart defect. CDR3 DNA: TGTGCCAGCAGTTTAGGCCCAAAACACAGGGGAAGCTCCTACAATGAGCAGTTCTTC. This codes for CASSLGPKHRGSSYNEQFF.